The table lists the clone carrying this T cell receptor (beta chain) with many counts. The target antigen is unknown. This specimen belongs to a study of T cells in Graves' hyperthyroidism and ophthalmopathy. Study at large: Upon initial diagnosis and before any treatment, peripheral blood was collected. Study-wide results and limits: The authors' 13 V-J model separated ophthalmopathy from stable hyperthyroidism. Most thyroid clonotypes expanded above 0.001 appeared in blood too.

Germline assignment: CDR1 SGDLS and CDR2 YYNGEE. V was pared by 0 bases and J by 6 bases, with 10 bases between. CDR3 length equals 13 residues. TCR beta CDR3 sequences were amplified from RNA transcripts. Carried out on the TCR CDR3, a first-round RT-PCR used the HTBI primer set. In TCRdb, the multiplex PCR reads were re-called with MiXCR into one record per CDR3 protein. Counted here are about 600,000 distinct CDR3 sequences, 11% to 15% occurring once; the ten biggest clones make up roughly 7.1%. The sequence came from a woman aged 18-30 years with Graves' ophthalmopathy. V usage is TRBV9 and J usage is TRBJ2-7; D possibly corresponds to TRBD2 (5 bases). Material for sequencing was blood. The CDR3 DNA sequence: TGTGCCAGCAGCGTAGGAGGCCGGGGCGAGCAGTACTTC. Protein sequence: CASSVGGRGEQYF.